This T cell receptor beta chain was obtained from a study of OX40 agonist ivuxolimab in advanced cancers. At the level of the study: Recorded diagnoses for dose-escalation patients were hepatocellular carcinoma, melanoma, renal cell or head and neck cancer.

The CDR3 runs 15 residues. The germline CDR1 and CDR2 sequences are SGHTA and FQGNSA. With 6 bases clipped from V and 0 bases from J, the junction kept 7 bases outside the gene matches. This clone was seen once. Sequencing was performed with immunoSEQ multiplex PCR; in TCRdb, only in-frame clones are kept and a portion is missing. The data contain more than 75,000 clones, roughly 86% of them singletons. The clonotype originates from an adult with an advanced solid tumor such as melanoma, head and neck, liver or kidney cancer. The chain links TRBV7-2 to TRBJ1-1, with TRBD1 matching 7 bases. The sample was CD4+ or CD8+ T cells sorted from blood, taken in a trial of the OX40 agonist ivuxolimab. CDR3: CASRRDRYMNTEAFF. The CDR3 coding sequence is TGTGCCAGCAGAAGGGACAGATATATGAACACTGAAGCTTTCTTT.